What follows are 8 T cell receptor beta chains derived from one specimen sequenced in a study of identical twins. TCRdb reprocessed the 5' RACE reads via MiXCR and lists one record per CDR3 protein. The sample carries just under 650,000 distinct CDR3 sequences, about 7.1% recorded once. The same sample was also studied in work on yellow fever vaccine responses in identical twins.

Source material: PBMCs. These receptors were obtained from a woman aged 18-29 years in good health.

The table lists this clonotype with a few counts. This chain uses TRBV29-1 with TRBJ2-7; TRBD2 is a possible D gene (6 bases). V was clipped by 7 bases and J by 0 bases, with 19 bases between them. The CDR3 sequence is 15 residues long. Germline V gene data show CDR1 as SQVTM and CDR2 as ANQGSEA. CDR3 nucleotides: TGCAGCGCACAAGGTGGACTACCGTACTCCTACGAGCAGTACTTC. It yields the protein CSAQGGLPYSYEQYF.

This chain joins TRBV12-3 or TRBV12-4 and TRBJ1-1, with D perhaps TRBD1 (6 bases). The CDR3 extends over 16 amino acids. V was shortened by 6 bases and J by 9 bases, with 26 bases between the two germline ends. This CDR3 reads CASSLGTTGGGEKAFF. Written as DNA, the CDR3 is TGTGCCAGCAGCCTAGGGACGACCGGAGGGGGGGAGAAAGCTTTCTTT.

This clonotype turned up a few times. The chain combines TRBV3-1 with TRBJ1-1, with 7 positions matching TRBD1. V lost 0 bases and J lost 10; bases outside the gene matches: 14. The CDR3 spans 16 residues. The V gene's germline CDR1 is LGHDT and CDR2 YNNKEL (reference sequence). The CDR3 reads CASSQDSLNRGVVAFF. CDR3 DNA sequence: TGTGCCAGCAGCCAAGATTCCCTCAACAGGGGCGTGGTAGCTTTCTTT.

This clonotype was counted at least ten times. The chain has TRBV28 and TRBJ2-7; 9 nucleotides agree with TRBD2. Germline lookup yields CDR1 MDHEN and CDR2 SYDVKM. With V trimmed by 7 bases and J by 4 bases, 8 bases remained unmatched. This CDR3 comprises 14 residues. The chain's CDR3 is CASTLSGRGYEQYF. CDR3 nucleotide sequence: TGTGCCAGCACTCTTAGCGGGAGAGGGTACGAGCAGTACTTC.

This chain uses TRBV9 with TRBJ2-3, with 7 bases aligning to TRBD2. CDR1 is SGDLS, CDR2 YYNGEE, per germline. Trimming removed 0 bases from V and 5 bases from J; junction bases left unmatched: 6. The CDR3 totals 15 residues. The CDR3 bases are TGTGCCAGCAGCGTAGATGGACTAGGAGGAGATACGCAGTATTTT. Its translation: CASSVDGLGGDTQYF.

This chain uses TRBV28 with TRBJ1-1; D is uncertain. This CDR3 comprises 14 residues. Trimming cost V 6 bases and J 3 bases, with 14 bases left between them. CDR1 MDHEN and CDR2 SYDVKM come from the germline V gene. This chain's CDR3 is CASSPKSLYTEAFF. In DNA, the CDR3 is TGTGCCAGCAGCCCGAAAAGCCTGTACACTGAAGCTTTCTTT.

This clonotype was detected only a few times. J is TRBJ2-7 and V is TRBV11-2; D not certain. Looked up from germline, CDR1 is SGHAT and CDR2 is FQNNGV. The CDR3 is made up of 17 amino acids. The germline V and J ends were trimmed by 1 base and 6 bases, with 22 bases remaining between them. The CDR3 loop reads CASSLGFGPNDLGEQYV. The CDR3 DNA is TGTGCCAGCAGCTTAGGTTTTGGACCAAACGATTTGGGCGAGCAGTACGTC.

This clonotype occurred a few times. V is TRBV2 and J is TRBJ2-1; TRBD1 or TRBD2 may be the D gene (5 bases each). The CDR3 spans 14 residues. Germline V lookup: CDR1 SNHLY, CDR2 FYNNEI. V lost 9 bases, J lost 3 bases, and 15 bases lay in between. CDR3 coding DNA: TGTGCCAGTCTACTAGAGGGGAGCTACAATGAGCAGTTCTTC. Translated: CASLLEGSYNEQFF.